This is a list of T cell receptor beta chains from one sample in a study of cytomegalovirus exposure and HLA in healthy donors. The repertoire was sequenced with immunoSEQ multiplex PCR; TCRdb's copy has only in-frame clones and lacks some. The profile covers about 140,000 clones, with 70% to 85% appearing a single time and roughly 30% taken by the ten largest. Specimen: PBMCs. These receptors were collected from a man younger than 40 in good health and CMV-seropositive. Each CDR3 is given with its conserved first and last residue. Fields, in order: clone size, D gene, J gene, V gene, CDR3 DNA, CDR3 protein. A D gene is named only where the DNA matches it firmly. Clone size is stated in some rows and not others, as once, few, many or a class when expanded.

size: NA; D: NA; J: TRBJ2-2; V: TRBV19; DNA: TGTGCCAGTACTAGCGTCGAAGGGACCGGGGAGCTGTTTTTT; CDR3: CASTSVEGTGELFF
size: NA; D: NA; J: TRBJ1-2; V: TRBV15; DNA: TGTGCCACCAGCAGGACTACAGGGTTCTATGGCTACACCTTC; CDR3: CATSRTTGFYGYTF
size: NA; D: NA; J: TRBJ2-2; V: TRBV2; DNA: TGTGCCAGCATTTCGACCTTGGGGGCCAACACCGGGGAGCTGTTTTTT; CDR3: CASISTLGANTGELFF
size: NA; D: NA; J: TRBJ2-2; V: TRBV18; DNA: TGTGCCAGCTCGCCGGGTCAAAAGAGGGCCGGGGAGCTGTTTTTT; CDR3: CASSPGQKRAGELFF
size: NA; D: NA; J: TRBJ1-2; V: TRBV10-3; DNA: TGTGCCATCAGTGACCGGGACACTAACAACTATGGCTACACCTTC; CDR3: CAISDRDTNNYGYTF
size: NA; D: TRBD2; J: TRBJ2-7; V: TRBV2; DNA: TGTGCCAGCAGTGCCCCTAGCGGGTTTAGCTCCTACGAGCAGTACTTC; CDR3: CASSAPSGFSSYEQYF
size: NA; D: TRBD2; J: TRBJ2-5; V: TRBV7-9; DNA: TGTGCCAGCAGCCCCGGACTAGCGGGAGGTTCCGAGACCCAGTACTTC; CDR3: CASSPGLAGGSETQYF
size: few; D: NA; J: TRBJ2-7; V: TRBV7-6; DNA: TGTGCCAGCAGCCCAAGTGGTCGGGGGGAGCAGTACTTC; CDR3: CASSPSGRGEQYF
size: NA; D: TRBD1; J: TRBJ2-5; V: TRBV6-5; DNA: TGTGCCAGCAGTTCACTCCGGGACAGACAAGAGACCCAGTACTTC; CDR3: CASSSLRDRQETQYF
size: NA; D: TRBD2; J: TRBJ2-1; V: TRBV5-1; DNA: TGCGCCAGCAGCTTGATGAGCGGGGGGAACTACAATGAGCAGTTCTTC; CDR3: CASSLMSGGNYNEQFF
size: NA; D: TRBD2; J: TRBJ2-1; V: TRBV18; DNA: TGTGCCAGCTCACCCAAGGGACTAGCGGGGGGTACCTGGTCCTACAATGAGCAGTTCTTC; CDR3: CASSPKGLAGGTWSYNEQFF
size: NA; D: NA; J: TRBJ1-2; V: TRBV19; DNA: TGTGCCAGCTACACAGAAGCTAGGGGGTATGGCTACACCTTC; CDR3: CASYTEARGYGYTF
size: NA; D: NA; J: TRBJ2-3; V: TRBV7-9; DNA: TGTGCCAGTGTAAGAGTCCGCGGAGATACGCAGTATTTT; CDR3: CASVRVRGDTQYF
size: NA; D: NA; J: TRBJ2-2; V: TRBV5-1; DNA: TGCGCCAGCAGGGGTTACAGGGAGCCCGGGGAGCTGTTTTTT; CDR3: CASRGYREPGELFF
size: NA; D: TRBD1; J: TRBJ1-5; V: TRBV28; DNA: TGTGCCAGCAGGGCGACCGGGACAGACAATCAGCCCCAGCATTTT; CDR3: CASRATGTDNQPQHF